This TCR beta chain was found in a study of T cells expressing NK-cell markers. Overall study: CD3+CD56+NKG2C+, CD3+CD56+NKG2C- and CD3+CD56-NKG2C+ T cells, once sorted, supplied the TCR beta repertoires.

Germline CDR1 is SGHRS and CDR2 is YFSETQ. The CDR3 sequence is 16 residues long. The authors generated TCR beta cDNA through 5'RACE template switching with UMIs. TCRdb reprocessed the 5' RACE reads and reports one entry per CDR3 protein, with no DNA. This table holds approximately 460,000 distinct CDR3 sequences. Sequences were obtained from blood T cells: a sorted CD56 or NKG2C T cell subset, CD4+ or CD8+ T cells, or bulk PBMC T cells (not recorded which). The clonotype comes from a woman between 18 and 75 years old in good health. The rearrangement uses TRBV5-1 and TRBJ2-7; without DNA, the TCRdb call of TRBD1 cannot be checked. CDR3 residues: CASTDLGGRFPYEQYF.